The subject of this entry is one T cell receptor (beta chain). Clones were read by immunoSEQ multiplex PCR, and TCRdb kept only the in-frame ones, dropping some. The sample gives over a million clones, approximately 98% of which show up once; roughly 0.45% is in the top ten. Germline V lookup: CDR1 SQVTM, CDR2 ANQGSEA. The V and J ends lost 7 bases and 0 bases respectively, with 16 bases between them. The CDR3 spans 14 residues. The sample originates from a study of shared clonotypes between healthy human individuals. Background on the study: Per donor, three plates held CD4 naive cells, three held CD4 memory, two held CD8 naive and one held CD8 memory.

Healthy HIV-negative adults without recent acute infections or vaccinations served as donors. The donors were all Caucasian adults (living in Nashville, Tennessee). Splitting the CD4+ cells yielded a CD45RA+ naive subset and a CD45RA-negative memory subset. The sequencing sample was made of naive CD4+ T cells sorted from blood. As to subset: CD45RA+ positively selected. The sequence was collected from a man aged 30 to 39 in good health. The rearrangement joins TRBV29-1 to TRBJ2-7; TRBD1 is a possible D gene (5 bases). CDR3 loop: CSGLGQGDSYEQYF. The CDR3 region has the DNA TGCAGCGGCCTCGGGCAGGGCGACTCCTACGAGCAGTACTTC.